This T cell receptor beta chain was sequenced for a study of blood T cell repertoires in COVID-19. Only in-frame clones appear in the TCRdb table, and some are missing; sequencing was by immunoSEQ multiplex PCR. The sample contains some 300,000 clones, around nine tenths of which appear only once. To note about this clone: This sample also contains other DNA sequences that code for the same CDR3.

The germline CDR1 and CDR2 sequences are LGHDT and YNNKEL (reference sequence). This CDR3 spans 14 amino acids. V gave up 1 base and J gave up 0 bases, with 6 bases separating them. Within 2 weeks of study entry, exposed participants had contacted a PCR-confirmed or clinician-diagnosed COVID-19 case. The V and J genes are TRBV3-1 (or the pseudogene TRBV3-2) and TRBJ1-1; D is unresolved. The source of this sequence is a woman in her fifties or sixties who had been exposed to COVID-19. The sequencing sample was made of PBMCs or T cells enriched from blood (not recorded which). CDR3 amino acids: CASSQGTVNTEAFF. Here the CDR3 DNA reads TGTGCCAGCAGCCAAGGGACTGTGAACACTGAAGCTTTCTTT.